The 26 T cell receptor beta chains listed next were all sequenced from one sample in a study of blood T cell repertoires in COVID-19. Sequencing was performed with immunoSEQ multiplex PCR; in TCRdb, only in-frame clones are kept and a portion is missing. This table holds under 150,000 clones, around four fifths found once. The sequencing input was peripheral blood. The source of these receptors is a woman aged 35 to 49 with active or convalescent COVID-19.

The J gene is TRBJ2-1, the V gene TRBV29-1, with 14 positions matching TRBD2. V lost 7 bases and J lost 10; bases outside the gene matches: 3. CDR3 length equals 12 residues. Germline V gene lookup returns CDR1 SQVTM and CDR2 ANQGSEA. The CDR3 sequence: CSGRTSGGEQFF. CDR3 DNA: TGCAGCGGGAGGACTAGCGGGGGGGAGCAGTTCTTC.

The rearrangement links TRBV6-5 to TRBJ1-1; D is unclear. Germline CDR1 MNHEY, CDR2 SVGAGI. V lost 5 bases and J 5 bases, leaving 15 bases between the germline ends. The CDR3 runs 14 residues. The CDR3 DNA sequence: TGTGCCAGCAGTCACCTCGAGGGAAGTACTGAAGCTTTCTTT. Its translation is CASSHLEGSTEAFF.

This clone appeared a few times. In DNA form, the CDR3 reads TGTGCCAGCAGTGTCTCAGGGACAGGCTACACCTTC. As protein: CASSVSGTGYTF. This chain links TRBV2 with TRBJ1-2; a weak D match, TRBD1 (6 bases). The germline CDR1 and CDR2 sequences are SNHLY and FYNNEI. The CDR3 runs to 12 residues. Trimming cost V 4 bases and J 8 bases, with 11 bases left between them.

V gene TRBV5-1 combines with J gene TRBJ2-6, with D possibly TRBD2 on 6 matching bases. The CDR3 extends over 16 amino acids. The V end lost 0 bases, the J end lost 0 bases, and 7 bases lay between the germline ends. The V gene's germline CDR1 is SGHRS and CDR2 YFSETQ. CDR3 sequence reads: CASSLAGGSGANVLTF. DNA for the CDR3: TGCGCCAGCAGCTTGGCCGGGGGCTCTGGGGCCAACGTCCTGACTTTC.

The J gene is TRBJ2-1, the V gene TRBV7-2; TRBD2 aligns across 11 bases. The CDR3 spans 15 residues. Trimming removed 5 bases from V and 9 bases from J; junction bases left unmatched: 9. Looked up from germline, CDR1 is SGHTA and CDR2 is FQGNSA. The CDR3 nucleotides are TGTGCCAGCAGCGTTACTAGCGGGAGTCCGGGTGAGCAGTTCTTC. Translating gives CASSVTSGSPGEQFF.

This clone was observed a single time. The chain combines TRBV18 with TRBJ2-7; D possibly corresponds to TRBD2 (6 bases). Trimming removed 3 bases from V and 1 base from J, with 16 bases in between. Germline-derived CDR1 and CDR2 are KGHSH and LQKENI. This CDR3 region has 16 residues. For the CDR3, the DNA is TGTGCCAGCTCACCGACTTTAACGGGGGTATCCTACGAGCAGTACTTC. Protein product: CASSPTLTGVSYEQYF.

The chain links TRBV11-3 to TRBJ1-1; possible D gene TRBD1, 6 bases. The CDR3 is 12 amino acids. In germline, CDR1 is SGHNT, CDR2 YENEEA. V lost 4 bases, J lost 7 bases, and 10 bases lay in between. CDR3 amino acids: CASSSGANEAFF. CDR3 DNA: TGTGCCAGCAGCTCAGGGGCCAATGAAGCTTTCTTT.

This clone was picked up one time. The CDR3 loop is CASTRTGWGYPESNTEAFF. CDR3 coding DNA: TGTGCCAGCACCCGGACAGGGTGGGGATACCCTGAATCGAACACTGAAGCTTTCTTT. The rearrangement links TRBV3-1 (or the pseudogene TRBV3-2) to TRBJ1-1; TRBD1 matches 8 bases. Germline V gene lookup returns CDR1 LGHDT and CDR2 YNNKEL (reference sequence). CDR3 length: 19 amino acids. The V gene end was trimmed by 7 bases and the J gene end by 1 base; junction bases not matched to a gene: 20.

The chain combines TRBV5-1 with TRBJ1-1, with 8 positions matching TRBD1. The length of the CDR3 is 14 residues. Germline V gene lookup returns CDR1 SGHRS and CDR2 YFSETQ. V was pared by 8 bases and J by 2 bases, with 8 bases of the junction left unmatched. The CDR3 here is CASGRTGPNTEAFF. CDR3 bases: TGCGCCAGTGGGAGGACAGGGCCAAACACTGAAGCTTTCTTT.

CDR3 coding DNA: TGTGCCACCAGCAGAGATCAAAGCCGTGAGCAGTTCTTC. Amino acids: CATSRDQSREQFF. The chain is built from TRBV15 and TRBJ2-1; no clear D gene. CDR3 length equals 13 residues. V lost 0 bases and J lost 9, with 9 bases in between. The germline V gene has CDR1 LNHNV and CDR2 YYDKDF (reference sequence).

The chain links TRBV5-6 to TRBJ2-7; D is possibly TRBD2 (5 bases). With 2 bases removed from V and 4 bases from J, the gap between germline ends came to 13 bases. The CDR3 consists of 14 residues. Germline V gene lookup returns CDR1 SGHDT and CDR2 YYEEEE. The CDR3 DNA follows: TGTGCCAGCAGCTTCGGGGAACTGGAGTACGAGCAGTACTTC. This sequence encodes CASSFGELEYEQYF.

The chain has TRBV11-2 and TRBJ2-1, with D perhaps TRBD2 (5 bases). Trimming removed 5 bases at V and 7 bases at J, with 15 bases between. Germline-derived CDR1 and CDR2 are SGHAT and FQNNGV. This CDR3 contains 14 residues. CDR3: CASSPSWTYNEQFF. In DNA, the CDR3 is TGTGCCAGCAGCCCGTCCTGGACTTATAATGAGCAGTTCTTC.

The V gene is TRBV30, the J gene TRBJ2-3; no clear D. V shed 0 bases and J shed 8 bases, with 15 bases lying between them. The CDR3 is 14 residues long. CDR1 and CDR2 from the germline V gene are GTSNPN and SVGIG (reference sequence). Written as DNA, the CDR3 is TGTGCCTGGAGTGTAACAGAACTTTCTCCTACGCAGTATTTT. Its translation: CAWSVTELSPTQYF.

The chain joins TRBV5-6 to TRBJ2-7, with 10 bases identical to TRBD2. CDR1 and CDR2 (germline): SGHDT, YYEEEE. This CDR3 contains 15 residues. V shed 4 bases, J shed 4 bases, and the junction held 8 bases outside the gene matches. CDR3 region: CASSHNLAGAYEQYF. CDR3 DNA sequence: TGTGCCAGCAGCCACAACCTAGCGGGGGCTTACGAGCAGTACTTC.

The rearrangement links TRBV19 to TRBJ1-2; 10 bases are a match to TRBD1. Germline values: CDR1 LNHDA, CDR2 SQIVND (reference sequence). This CDR3 has 16 amino acids. The J segment lost 2 bases and the V segment lost 4 bases, leaving 7 bases of the junction unmatched. The CDR3 nucleotides are TGTGCCAGTAGTACTGTCCCGGGACAGGGGAACTATGGCTACACCTTC. As protein: CASSTVPGQGNYGYTF.

There are a few counts of this clone. V gene TRBV19 combines with J gene TRBJ2-1; 11 nucleotides line up with TRBD2. Germline V gene sequence: CDR1 LNHDA, CDR2 SQIVND (reference sequence). J lost 9 bases, V lost 1 base, and 8 bases had no gene match. The CDR3 has 16 residues. CDR3 sequence reads: CASSIVTSGGSGEQFF. In DNA, the CDR3 is TGTGCCAGTAGTATAGTAACTAGCGGGGGTAGCGGTGAGCAGTTCTTC. Looking up the rest from reference TRBV19 and TRBJ2-1 gives the full variable domain: DGGITQSPKYLFRKEGQNVTLSCEQNLNHDAMYWYRQDPGQGLRLIYYSQIVNDFQKGDIAEGYSVSREKKESFPLTVTSAQKNPTAFYLCASSIVTSGGSGEQFFGPGTRLTVL.

The V call is TRBV6-4, the J call TRBJ1-3, with TRBD1 as a possible D gene (5 bases). This CDR3 is built from 14 residues. The V gene's germline CDR1 is MRHNA and CDR2 SNTAGT. The V and J ends lost 9 bases and 4 bases respectively, with 16 bases between them. CDR3 in amino acids: CARKRLDSGNTIYF. The CDR3 DNA reads TGTGCCAGAAAAAGGCTTGACAGCGGAAACACCATATATTTT.

The V and J genes are TRBV6-2 or TRBV6-3 and TRBJ2-5; TRBD2 agrees at 11 bases. The CDR3 length is 16 residues. V dropped 6 bases and J dropped 1; count of bases not matched to a gene: 7. Germline CDR1 is MNHEY and CDR2 is SVGEGT. The CDR3 protein is CASSNVAGGPQETQYF. For the CDR3, the DNA is TGTGCCAGCAGCAACGTAGCGGGGGGGCCCCAAGAGACCCAGTACTTC.

V and J are TRBV5-1 and TRBJ1-2, with a possible D match to TRBD1 (6 bases). Per germline, CDR1 SGHRS and CDR2 YFSETQ. CDR3 length equals 12 residues. Trimming pared 1 base from V and 12 bases from J, leaving 13 bases between. The CDR3 loop reads CASSLLQGQHTF. CDR3 in DNA: TGCGCCAGCAGCTTGCTGCAGGGGCAACACACCTTC. The full variable domain, in which reference TRBV5-1 and TRBJ1-2 provide the parts outside the CDR3, is KAGVTQTPRYLIKTRGQQVTLSCSPISGHRSVSWYQQTPGQGLQFLFEYFSETQRNKGNFPGRFSGRQFSNSRSEMNVSTLELGDSALYLCASSLLQGQHTFGSGTRLTVV.

This sequence joins TRBV5-1 and TRBJ1-1; TRBD1 aligns across 8 bases. The CDR3 is 14 amino acids. With 6 bases clipped from V and 2 bases from J, the junction kept 6 bases outside the gene matches. The germline V gene encodes CDR1 SGHRS and CDR2 YFSETQ. The CDR3 here is CASTRTGSNTEAFF. CDR3 bases: TGCGCCAGCACCCGGACAGGGAGTAACACTGAAGCTTTCTTT. The whole variable domain, remainder taken from reference TRBV5-1 and TRBJ1-1, is KAGVTQTPRYLIKTRGQQVTLSCSPISGHRSVSWYQQTPGQGLQFLFEYFSETQRNKGNFPGRFSGRQFSNSRSEMNVSTLELGDSALYLCASTRTGSNTEAFFGQGTRLTVV.

The chain is built from TRBV11-2 and TRBJ2-5; D is possibly TRBD1 (6 bases). The CDR3 extends over 14 amino acids. Trimming took 6 bases from V and 2 from J, leaving 13 bases between them. CDR1 and CDR2 (germline): SGHAT, FQNNGV. The CDR3 DNA follows: TGTGCCAGCAGTATGTGGACAGTACAAGAGACCCAGTACTTC. Its protein product is CASSMWTVQETQYF.

The chain uses TRBV19 and TRBJ1-2, with D perhaps matching TRBD1 (5 bases). The ends were cut back, 0 bases at V and 6 bases at J, with 8 bases in the middle. Germline CDR1 reads LNHDA; CDR2 reads SQIVND (reference sequence). The CDR3 covers 13 residues. The CDR3 coding sequence is TGTGCCAGTAGTATAGACAGGGTGAATGGCTACACCTTC. Amino acids: CASSIDRVNGYTF.

The V call is TRBV7-9, the J call TRBJ1-5; D is perhaps TRBD1 (5 bases). The V end was cut by 3 bases, the J end by 11 bases, with 8 bases between. The CDR3 sequence is 11 residues long. The germline V gene has CDR1 SEHNR and CDR2 FQNEAQ (reference sequence). CDR3 DNA sequence: TGTGCCAGCAGCTTGGGGGGGGCCCAGCATTTT. The encoded protein is CASSLGGAQHF.

The V call is TRBV7-2, the J call TRBJ1-5; possible D gene TRBD1, 6 bases. This CDR3 is built from 13 residues. Trimming removed 6 bases at V and 5 bases at J, with 11 bases between. CDR1 is SGHTA and CDR2 is FQGNSA in the germline V gene. CDR3 sequence reads: CASRQDSYQPQHF. CDR3 sequence (DNA): TGTGCCAGCAGACAGGACAGTTATCAGCCCCAGCATTTT.

The chain recombines TRBV15 with TRBJ1-1; 11 bases align to TRBD1. Germline V gene lookup returns CDR1 LNHNV and CDR2 YYDKDF (reference sequence). The CDR3 has 16 residues. Trimming removed 6 bases from V and 4 bases from J; junction bases left unmatched: 10. The CDR3 DNA reads TGTGCCACCAGAAAGGGGACAGGGGGAAGGATCACTGAAGCTTTCTTT. It codes for CATRKGTGGRITEAFF.

This chain connects TRBV4-1 to TRBJ1-2, with TRBD1 as a possible D gene (6 bases). Trimming stripped 1 base from V and 4 bases from J, with 16 bases between. This CDR3 is built from 16 residues. Looked up from germline, CDR1 is MGHRA and CDR2 is YSYEKL. CDR3 sequence (DNA): TGCGCCAGCAGCCAAGCCCTAGGGGGAAGGCCCTATGGCTACACCTTC. Translating it yields CASSQALGGRPYGYTF.